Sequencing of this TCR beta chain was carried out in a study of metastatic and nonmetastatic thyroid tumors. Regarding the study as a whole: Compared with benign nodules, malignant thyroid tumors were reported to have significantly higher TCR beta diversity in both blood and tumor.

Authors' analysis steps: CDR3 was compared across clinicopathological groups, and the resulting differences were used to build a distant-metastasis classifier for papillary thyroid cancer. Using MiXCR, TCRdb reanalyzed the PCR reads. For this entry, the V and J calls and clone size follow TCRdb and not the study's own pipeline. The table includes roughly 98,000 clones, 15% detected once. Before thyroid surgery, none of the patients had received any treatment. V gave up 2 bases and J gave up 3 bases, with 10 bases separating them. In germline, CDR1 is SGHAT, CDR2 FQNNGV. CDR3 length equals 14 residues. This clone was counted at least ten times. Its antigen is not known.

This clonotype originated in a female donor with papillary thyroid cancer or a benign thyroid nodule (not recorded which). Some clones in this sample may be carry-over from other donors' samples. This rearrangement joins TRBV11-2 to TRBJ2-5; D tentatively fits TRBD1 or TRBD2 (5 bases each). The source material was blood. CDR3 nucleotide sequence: TGTGCCAGCAGCTTATTGTTGGGGGAAGAGACCCAGTACTTC. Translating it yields CASSLLLGEETQYF.